This T cell receptor (beta chain) was retrieved from a study of cytomegalovirus exposure and HLA in healthy donors. The sample holds a few counts of this clone. The sample carries other DNA sequences with the same CDR3. Germline V gene lookup returns CDR1 MDHEN and CDR2 SYDVKM. CDR3 length: 14 amino acids. V gave up 5 bases and J gave up 2 bases, with 12 bases separating them. Use of 60 Vbeta and 13 Jbeta primers characterized the PCR. Using immunoSEQ multiplex PCR, the repertoire was profiled, and TCRdb retains in-frame clones only, with some absent. The data hold some 130,000 clones, with approximately 80% observed a single time.

The chain combines TRBV28 with TRBJ1-1; maybe TRBD1 (5 bases). The source material was PBMCs. The origin of this receptor is a male donor in good health and CMV-seropositive. The CDR3 reads CASSPLTVNTEAFF. The CDR3 region has the DNA TGTGCCAGCAGTCCCTTGACAGTTAACACTGAAGCTTTCTTT.